This entry concerns a single TCR beta chain. Its antigen is currently unknown. Per the germline V gene, CDR1 is LNHDA and CDR2 is SQIVND (reference sequence). Trimming pared 6 bases from V and 5 bases from J, leaving 10 bases between. This CDR3 spans 12 amino acids. The sample is drawn from a study of cytomegalovirus exposure and HLA in healthy donors. Overall study context: In a later analysis, the 100 to 150 validation repertoires were reported to have used the same platform as the roughly 730 first-cohort repertoires. Overall study findings and caveats: Cytomegalovirus association was assigned to under 200 TCR beta chains. A few chains tied to CMV proved CMV antigen-specific in vitro.

TCRdb's copy holds only in-frame clones and misses some; the assay was immunoSEQ multiplex PCR. The table lists about 130,000 clones, over 80% of them singletons. The genes are TRBV19 and TRBJ2-5; a possible D gene is TRBD2 (6 bases). The clonotype was recovered from a woman aged 25 to 39 in good health and CMV-seropositive. The sample was PBMCs. CDR3 sequence: CASRSGSETQYF. For the CDR3, the DNA is TGTGCCAGTAGAAGCGGGTCGGAGACCCAGTACTTC.